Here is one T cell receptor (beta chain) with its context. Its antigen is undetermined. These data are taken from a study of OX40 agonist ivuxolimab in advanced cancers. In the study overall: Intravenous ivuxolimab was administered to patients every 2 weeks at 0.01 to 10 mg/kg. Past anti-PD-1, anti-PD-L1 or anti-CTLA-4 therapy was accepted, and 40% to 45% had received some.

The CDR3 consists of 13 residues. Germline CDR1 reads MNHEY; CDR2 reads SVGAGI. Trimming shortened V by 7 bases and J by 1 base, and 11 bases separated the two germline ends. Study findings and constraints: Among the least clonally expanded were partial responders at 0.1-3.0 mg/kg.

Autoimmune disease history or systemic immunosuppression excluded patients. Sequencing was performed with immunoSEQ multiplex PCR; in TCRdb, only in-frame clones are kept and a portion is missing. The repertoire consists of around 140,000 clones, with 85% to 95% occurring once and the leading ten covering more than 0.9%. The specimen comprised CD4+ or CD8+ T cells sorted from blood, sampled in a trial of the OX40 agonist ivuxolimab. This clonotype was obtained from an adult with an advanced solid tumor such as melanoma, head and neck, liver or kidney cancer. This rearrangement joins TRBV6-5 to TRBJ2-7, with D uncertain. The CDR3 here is CASTSPGSYEQYF. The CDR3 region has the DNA TGTGCCAGCACATCCCCCGGGTCCTACGAGCAGTACTTC.